This T cell receptor (beta chain) was recovered during a study of T cell responses to AZD1222 COVID-19 vaccine. Study conclusions and caveats: Clonal diversity was possibly underestimated, and white British individuals and females predominated among donors.

The repertoire was sequenced with immunoSEQ multiplex PCR; TCRdb's copy has only in-frame clones and lacks some. The sample has 80,000 to 100,000 clones; approximately 90% are singletons. Germline trimming cut 5 bases from V and 7 bases from J; bases unmatched to any gene: 4. Germline assignment: CDR1 SEHNR and CDR2 FQNEAQ (reference sequence). This CDR3 is 13 amino acids long. Concerning this clone: The antigen is unknown.

The sequences come from peripheral blood, collected 28 days after the second AZD1222 dose. The chain employs TRBV7-9 and TRBJ1-1; 10 positions match TRBD1. The clonotype was recovered from an adult who received the AZD1222 COVID-19 vaccine. This CDR3 reads CASSPGTGDEAFF. CDR3 DNA sequence: TGTGCCAGCAGCCCCGGGACAGGGGATGAAGCTTTCTTT.